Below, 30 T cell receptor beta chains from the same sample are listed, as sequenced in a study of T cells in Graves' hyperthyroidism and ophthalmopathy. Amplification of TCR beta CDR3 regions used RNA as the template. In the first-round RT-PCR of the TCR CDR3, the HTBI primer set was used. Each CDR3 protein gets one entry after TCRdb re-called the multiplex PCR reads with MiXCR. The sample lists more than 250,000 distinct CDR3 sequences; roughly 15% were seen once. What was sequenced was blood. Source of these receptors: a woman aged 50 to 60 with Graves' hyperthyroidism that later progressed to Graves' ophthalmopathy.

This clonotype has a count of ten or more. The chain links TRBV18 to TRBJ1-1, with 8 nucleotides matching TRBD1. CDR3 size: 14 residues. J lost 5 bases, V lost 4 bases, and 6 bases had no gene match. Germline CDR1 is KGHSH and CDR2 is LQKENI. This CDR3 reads CASSQEQGGTEAFF. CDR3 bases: TGTGCCAGCTCACAAGAACAGGGGGGAACTGAAGCTTTCTTT. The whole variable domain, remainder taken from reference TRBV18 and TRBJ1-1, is NAGVMQNPRHLVRRRGQEARLRCSPMKGHSHVYWYRQLPEEGLKFMVYLQKENIIDESGMPKERFSAEFPKEGPSILRIQQVVRGDSAAYFCASSQEQGGTEAFFGQGTRLTVV.

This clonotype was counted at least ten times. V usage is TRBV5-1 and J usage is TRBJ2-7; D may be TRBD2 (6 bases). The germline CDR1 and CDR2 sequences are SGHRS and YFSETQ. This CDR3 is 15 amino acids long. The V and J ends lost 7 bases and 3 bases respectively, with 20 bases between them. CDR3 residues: CASRLLAGRNYEQYF. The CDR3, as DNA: TGCGCCAGCCGTCTTCTGGCAGGGAGGAACTACGAGCAGTACTTC. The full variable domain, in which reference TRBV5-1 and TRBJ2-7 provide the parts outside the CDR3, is KAGVTQTPRYLIKTRGQQVTLSCSPISGHRSVSWYQQTPGQGLQFLFEYFSETQRNKGNFPGRFSGRQFSNSRSEMNVSTLELGDSALYLCASRLLAGRNYEQYFGPGTRLTVT.

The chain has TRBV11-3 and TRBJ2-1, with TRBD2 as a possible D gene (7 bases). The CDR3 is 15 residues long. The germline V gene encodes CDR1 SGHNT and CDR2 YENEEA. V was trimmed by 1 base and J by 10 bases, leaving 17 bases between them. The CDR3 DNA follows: TGTGCCAGCAGCTTAGGTTCGATACAGGGAGGGGAGCAGTTCTTC. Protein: CASSLGSIQGGEQFF.

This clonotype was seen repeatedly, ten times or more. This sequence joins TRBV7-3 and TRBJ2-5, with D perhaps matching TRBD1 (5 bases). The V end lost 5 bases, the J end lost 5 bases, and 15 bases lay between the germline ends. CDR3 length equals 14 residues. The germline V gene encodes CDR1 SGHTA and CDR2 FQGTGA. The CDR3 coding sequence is TGTGCCAGCAGCCCGAGCTTGAACAGGGAGACCCAGTACTTC. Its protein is CASSPSLNRETQYF.

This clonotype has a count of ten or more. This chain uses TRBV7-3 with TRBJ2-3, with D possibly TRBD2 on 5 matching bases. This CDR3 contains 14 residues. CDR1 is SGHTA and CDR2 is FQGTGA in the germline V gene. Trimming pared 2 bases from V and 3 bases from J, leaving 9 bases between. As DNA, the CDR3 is TGTGCCAGCAGCTTAGTTGGAGGAACAGATACGCAGTATTTT. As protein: CASSLVGGTDTQYF. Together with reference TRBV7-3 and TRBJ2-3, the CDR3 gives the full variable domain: GAGVSQTPSNKVTEKGKYVELRCDPISGHTALYWYRQSLGQGPEFLIYFQGTGAADDSGLPNDRFFAVRPEGSVSTLKIQRTERGDSAVYLCASSLVGGTDTQYFGPGTRLTVL.

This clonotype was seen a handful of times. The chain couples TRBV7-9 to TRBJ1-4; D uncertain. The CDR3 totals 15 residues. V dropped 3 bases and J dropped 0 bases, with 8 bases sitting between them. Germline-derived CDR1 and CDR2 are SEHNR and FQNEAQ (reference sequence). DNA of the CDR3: TGTGCCAGCAGCTTCAACGGGGCAACTAATGAAAAACTGTTTTTT. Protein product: CASSFNGATNEKLFF.

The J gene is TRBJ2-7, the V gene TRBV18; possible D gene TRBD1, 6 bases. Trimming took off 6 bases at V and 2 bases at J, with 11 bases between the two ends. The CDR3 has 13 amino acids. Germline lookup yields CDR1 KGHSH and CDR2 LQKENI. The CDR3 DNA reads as TGTGCCAGCTCCCGGGACACAACCTACGAGCAGTACTTC. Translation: CASSRDTTYEQYF.

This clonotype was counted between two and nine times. In DNA, the CDR3 is TGCGCCAGCAGGGGAACCACTTACCTAGGCCCCGGGGAGCTGTTTTTT. This encodes CASRGTTYLGPGELFF. J is TRBJ2-2 and V is TRBV5-1; D remains unclear. CDR3 size: 16 residues. Germline CDR1 reads SGHRS; CDR2 reads YFSETQ. V lost 5 bases and J 6 bases, leaving 20 bases between the germline ends.

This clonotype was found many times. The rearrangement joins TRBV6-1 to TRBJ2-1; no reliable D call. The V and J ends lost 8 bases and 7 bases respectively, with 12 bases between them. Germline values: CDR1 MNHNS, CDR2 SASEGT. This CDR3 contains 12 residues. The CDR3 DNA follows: TGTGCCAGCGAGAATCCGGGTAATGAGCAGTTCTTC. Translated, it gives CASENPGNEQFF.

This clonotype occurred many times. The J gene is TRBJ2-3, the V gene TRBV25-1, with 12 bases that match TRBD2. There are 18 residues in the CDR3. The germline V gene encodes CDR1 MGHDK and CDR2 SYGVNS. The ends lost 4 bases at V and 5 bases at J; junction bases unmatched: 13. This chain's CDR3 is CASSVPGTSGPGGDTQYF. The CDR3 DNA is TGTGCCAGCAGTGTCCCTGGGACTAGCGGGCCCGGTGGAGATACGCAGTATTTT.

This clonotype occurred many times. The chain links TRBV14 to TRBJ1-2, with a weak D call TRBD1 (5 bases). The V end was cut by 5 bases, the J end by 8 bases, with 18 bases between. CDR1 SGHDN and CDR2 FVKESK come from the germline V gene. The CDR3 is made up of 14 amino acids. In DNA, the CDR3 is TGTGCCAGCAGCGACACAGGAGGCGGTCAGGGCTACACCTTC. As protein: CASSDTGGGQGYTF.

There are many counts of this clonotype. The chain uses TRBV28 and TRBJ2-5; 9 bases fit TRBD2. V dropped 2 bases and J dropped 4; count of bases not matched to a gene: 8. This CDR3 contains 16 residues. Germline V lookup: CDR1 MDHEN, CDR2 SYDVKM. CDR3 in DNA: TGTGCCAGCAGTTTACAGCGGGGGGTTAAATTAGAGACCCAGTACTTC. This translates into CASSLQRGVKLETQYF.

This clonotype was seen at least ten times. The CDR3 nucleotides are TGTGCCAGCAGTAGGACGGAAACCTACGAGCAGTACTTC. It codes for CASSRTETYEQYF. This chain joins TRBV2 and TRBJ2-7; unclear D gene. The V end lost 5 bases, the J end lost 2 bases, and 10 bases lay between the germline ends. This CDR3 spans 13 amino acids. CDR1 SNHLY and CDR2 FYNNEI come from the germline V gene.

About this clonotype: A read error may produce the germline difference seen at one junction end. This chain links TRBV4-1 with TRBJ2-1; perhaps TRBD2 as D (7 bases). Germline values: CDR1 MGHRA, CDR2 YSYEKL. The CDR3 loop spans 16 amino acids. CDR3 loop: CASIQVRTRRGNEQFF. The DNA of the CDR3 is TGCGCCAGCATCCAAGTCCGGACTAGGAGGGGGAATGAGCAGTTCTTC.

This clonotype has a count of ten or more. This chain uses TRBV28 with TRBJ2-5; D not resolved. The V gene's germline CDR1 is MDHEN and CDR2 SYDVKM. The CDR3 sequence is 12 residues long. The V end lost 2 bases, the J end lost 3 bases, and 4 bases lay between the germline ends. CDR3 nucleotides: TGTGCCAGCAGTTTAGTCAAAGAGACCCAGTACTTC. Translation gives CASSLVKETQYF.

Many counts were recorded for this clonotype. The CDR3 sequence is CASSVGGENNEQFF. The CDR3 nucleotides are TGTGCCAGCAGCGTAGGTGGCGAAAACAATGAGCAGTTCTTC. The chain combines TRBV9 with TRBJ2-1; D uncertain. Between the trimmed V and J ends, which lost 0 bases and 5 bases, there was a span of 9 bases. CDR1 and CDR2 from the germline V gene are SGDLS and YYNGEE. The CDR3 has 14 amino acids.

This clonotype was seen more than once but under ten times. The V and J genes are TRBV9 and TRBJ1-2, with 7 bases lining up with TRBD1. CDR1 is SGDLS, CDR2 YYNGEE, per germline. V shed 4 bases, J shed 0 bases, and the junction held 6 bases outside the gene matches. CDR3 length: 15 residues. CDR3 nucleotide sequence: TGTGCCAGCAGCCCCGGACAGGAAGCTAACTATGGCTACACCTTC. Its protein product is CASSPGQEANYGYTF.

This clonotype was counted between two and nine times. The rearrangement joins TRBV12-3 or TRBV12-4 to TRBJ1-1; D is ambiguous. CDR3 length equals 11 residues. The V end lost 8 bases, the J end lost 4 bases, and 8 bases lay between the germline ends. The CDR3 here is CASGRGTEAFF. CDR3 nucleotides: TGTGCCAGCGGTCGAGGCACTGAAGCTTTCTTT.

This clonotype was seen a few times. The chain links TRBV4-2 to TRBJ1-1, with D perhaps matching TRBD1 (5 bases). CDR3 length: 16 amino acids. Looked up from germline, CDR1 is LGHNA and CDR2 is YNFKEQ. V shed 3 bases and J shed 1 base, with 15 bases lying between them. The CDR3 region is CASSQAQGGANTEAFF. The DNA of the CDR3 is TGTGCCAGCAGCCAGGCCCAGGGTGGCGCGAACACTGAAGCTTTCTTT.

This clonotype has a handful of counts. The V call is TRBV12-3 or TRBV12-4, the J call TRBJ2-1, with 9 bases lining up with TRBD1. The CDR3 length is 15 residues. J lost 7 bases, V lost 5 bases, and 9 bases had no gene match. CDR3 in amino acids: CASSLRQGGGNEQFF. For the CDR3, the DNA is TGTGCCAGCAGTCTAAGACAGGGGGGTGGGAATGAGCAGTTCTTC.

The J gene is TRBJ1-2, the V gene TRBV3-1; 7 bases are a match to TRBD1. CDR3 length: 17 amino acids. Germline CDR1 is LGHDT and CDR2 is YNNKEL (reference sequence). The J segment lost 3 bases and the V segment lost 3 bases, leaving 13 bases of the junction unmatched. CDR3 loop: CASSHRDSAPRYYGYTF. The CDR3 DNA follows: TGTGCCAGCAGCCACAGGGACAGCGCCCCCCGGTACTATGGCTACACCTTC.

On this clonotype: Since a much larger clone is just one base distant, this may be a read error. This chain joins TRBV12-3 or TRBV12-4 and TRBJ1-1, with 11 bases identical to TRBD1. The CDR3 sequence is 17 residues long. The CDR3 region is CASSPGQGAVENTEALF. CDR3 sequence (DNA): TGTGCCAGCAGTCCCGGACAGGGGGCCGTGGAGAACACTGAAGCTTTATTT.

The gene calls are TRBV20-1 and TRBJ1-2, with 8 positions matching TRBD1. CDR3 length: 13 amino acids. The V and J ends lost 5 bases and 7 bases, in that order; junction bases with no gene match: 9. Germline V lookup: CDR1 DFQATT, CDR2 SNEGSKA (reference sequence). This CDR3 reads CSARDRKAGGYTF. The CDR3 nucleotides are TGCAGTGCTCGGGACAGGAAGGCGGGTGGCTACACCTTC.

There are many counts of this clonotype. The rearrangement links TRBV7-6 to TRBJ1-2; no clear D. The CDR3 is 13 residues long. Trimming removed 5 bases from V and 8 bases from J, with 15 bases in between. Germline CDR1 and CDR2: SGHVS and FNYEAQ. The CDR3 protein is CASSPQTRAGYTF. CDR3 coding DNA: TGTGCCAGCAGCCCCCAAACGAGGGCGGGCTACACCTTC.

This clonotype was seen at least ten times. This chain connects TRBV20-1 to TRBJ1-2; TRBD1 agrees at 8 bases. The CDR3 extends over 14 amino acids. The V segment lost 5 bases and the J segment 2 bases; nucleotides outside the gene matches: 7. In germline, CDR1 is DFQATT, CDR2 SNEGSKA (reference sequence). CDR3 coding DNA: TGCAGTGCTCAAACAGGGGGACGAAACTATGGCTACACCTTC. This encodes CSAQTGGRNYGYTF.

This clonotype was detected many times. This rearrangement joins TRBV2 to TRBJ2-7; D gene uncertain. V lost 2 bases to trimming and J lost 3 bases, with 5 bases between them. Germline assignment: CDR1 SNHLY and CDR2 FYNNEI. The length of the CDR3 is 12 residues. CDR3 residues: CASSEPSYEQYF. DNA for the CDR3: TGTGCCAGCAGTGAACCTAGCTACGAGCAGTACTTC. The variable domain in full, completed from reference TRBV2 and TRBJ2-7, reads EPEVTQTPSHQVTQMGQEVILRCVPISNHLYFYWYRQILGQKVEFLVSFYNNEISEKSEIFDDQFSVERPDGSNFTLKIRSTKLEDSAMYFCASSEPSYEQYFGPGTRLTVT.

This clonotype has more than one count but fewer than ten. The CDR3 sequence: CASSRDSLREEAFF. Here the CDR3 DNA reads TGTGCCAGCAGCCGGGACTCACTAAGAGAGGAAGCTTTCTTT. The chain joins TRBV6-1 to TRBJ1-1; tentative D call: TRBD1 (5 bases). Germline V gene lookup returns CDR1 MNHNS and CDR2 SASEGT. Trimming removed 6 bases from V and 8 bases from J, with 19 bases in between. This CDR3 comprises 14 residues.

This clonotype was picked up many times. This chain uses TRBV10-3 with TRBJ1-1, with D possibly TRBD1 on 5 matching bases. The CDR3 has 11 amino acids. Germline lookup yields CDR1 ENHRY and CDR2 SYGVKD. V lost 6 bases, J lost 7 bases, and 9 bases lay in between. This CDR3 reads CAISGGNEAFF. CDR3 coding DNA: TGTGCCATCAGCGGGGGGAATGAAGCTTTCTTT.

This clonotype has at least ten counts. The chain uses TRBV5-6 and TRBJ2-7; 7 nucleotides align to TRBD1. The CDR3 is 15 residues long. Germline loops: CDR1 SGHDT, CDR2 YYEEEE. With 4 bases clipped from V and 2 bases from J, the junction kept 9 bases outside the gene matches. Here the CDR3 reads CASSRYGTAPYEQYF. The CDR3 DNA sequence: TGTGCCAGCAGCAGGTACGGGACAGCCCCCTACGAGCAGTACTTC. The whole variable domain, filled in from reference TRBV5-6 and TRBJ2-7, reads DAGVTQSPTHLIKTRGQQVTLRCSPKSGHDTVSWYQQALGQGPQFIFQYYEEEERQRGNFPDRFSGHQFPNYSSELNVNALLLGDSALYLCASSRYGTAPYEQYFGPGTRLTVT.

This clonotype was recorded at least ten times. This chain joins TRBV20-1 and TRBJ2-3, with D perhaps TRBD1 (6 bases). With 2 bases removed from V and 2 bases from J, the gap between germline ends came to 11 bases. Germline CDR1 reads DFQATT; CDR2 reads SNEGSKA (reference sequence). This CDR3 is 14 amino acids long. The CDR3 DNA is TGCAGTGCTAGACAGGGGAGCATCACAGATACGCAGTATTTT. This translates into CSARQGSITDTQYF.